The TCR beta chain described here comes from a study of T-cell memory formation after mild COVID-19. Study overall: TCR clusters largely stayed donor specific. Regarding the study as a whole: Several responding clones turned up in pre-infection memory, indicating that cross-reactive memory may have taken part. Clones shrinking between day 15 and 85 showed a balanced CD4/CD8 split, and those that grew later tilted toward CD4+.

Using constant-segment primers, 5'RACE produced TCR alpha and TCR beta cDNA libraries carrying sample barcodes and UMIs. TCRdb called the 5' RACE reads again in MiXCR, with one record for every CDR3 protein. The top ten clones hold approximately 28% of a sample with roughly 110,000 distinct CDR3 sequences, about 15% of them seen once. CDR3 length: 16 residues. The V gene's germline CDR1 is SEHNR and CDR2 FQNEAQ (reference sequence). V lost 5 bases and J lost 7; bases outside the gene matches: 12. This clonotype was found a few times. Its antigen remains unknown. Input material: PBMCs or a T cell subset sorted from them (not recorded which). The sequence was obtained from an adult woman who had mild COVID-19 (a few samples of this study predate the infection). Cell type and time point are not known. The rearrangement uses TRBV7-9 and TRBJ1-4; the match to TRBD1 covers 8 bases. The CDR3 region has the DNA TGTGCCAGCAGCCTCATACCGGGACAGGCCCGTGAAAAACTGTTTTTT. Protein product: CASSLIPGQAREKLFF.